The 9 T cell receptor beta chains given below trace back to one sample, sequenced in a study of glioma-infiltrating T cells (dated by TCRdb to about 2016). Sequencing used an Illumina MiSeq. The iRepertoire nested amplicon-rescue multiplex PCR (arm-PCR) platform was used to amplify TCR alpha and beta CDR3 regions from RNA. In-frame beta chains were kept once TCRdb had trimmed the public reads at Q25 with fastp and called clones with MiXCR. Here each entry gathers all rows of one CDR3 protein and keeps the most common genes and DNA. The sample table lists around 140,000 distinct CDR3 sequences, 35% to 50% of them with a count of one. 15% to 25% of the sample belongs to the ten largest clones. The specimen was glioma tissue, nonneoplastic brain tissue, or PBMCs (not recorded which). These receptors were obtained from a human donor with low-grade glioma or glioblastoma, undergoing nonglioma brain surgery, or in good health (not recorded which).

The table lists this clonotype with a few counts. CDR3 protein: CSARDQAATDTQYF. CDR3 DNA sequence: TGCAGTGCTAGAGATCAAGCGGCCACAGATACGCAGTATTTT. The chain couples TRBV20-1 to TRBJ2-3; D may be TRBD2 (5 bases). The germline V gene encodes CDR1 DFQATT and CDR2 SNEGSKA (reference sequence). The CDR3 runs 14 residues. The V and J ends lost 0 bases and 2 bases respectively, with 9 bases between them.

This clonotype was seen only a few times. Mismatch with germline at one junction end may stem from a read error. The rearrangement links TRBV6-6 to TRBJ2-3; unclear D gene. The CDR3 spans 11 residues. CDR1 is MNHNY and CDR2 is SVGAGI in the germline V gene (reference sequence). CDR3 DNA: TGTACCAGCAGTTACTTTAATACGCAGTATTTT. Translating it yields CTSSYFNTQYF.

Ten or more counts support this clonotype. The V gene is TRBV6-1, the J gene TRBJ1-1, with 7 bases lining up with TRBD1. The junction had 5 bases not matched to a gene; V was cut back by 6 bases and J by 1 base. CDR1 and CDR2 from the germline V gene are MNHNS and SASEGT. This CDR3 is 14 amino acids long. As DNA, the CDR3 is TGTGCCAGCAGGCGGACAGGAGAGAACACTGAAGCTTTCTTT. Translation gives CASRRTGENTEAFF.

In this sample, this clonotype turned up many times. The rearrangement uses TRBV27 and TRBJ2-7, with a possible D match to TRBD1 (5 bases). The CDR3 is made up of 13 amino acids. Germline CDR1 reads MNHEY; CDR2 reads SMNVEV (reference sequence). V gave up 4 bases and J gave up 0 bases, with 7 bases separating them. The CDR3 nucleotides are TGTGCCAGCAGTTACAGGTCCTCCTACGAGCAGTACTTC. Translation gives CASSYRSSYEQYF.

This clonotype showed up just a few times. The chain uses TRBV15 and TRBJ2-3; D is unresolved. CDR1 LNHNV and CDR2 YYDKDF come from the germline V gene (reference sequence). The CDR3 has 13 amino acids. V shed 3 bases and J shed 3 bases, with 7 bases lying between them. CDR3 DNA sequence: TGTGCCACCAGCAGGCCGGATACAGATACGCAGTATTTT. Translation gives CATSRPDTDTQYF.

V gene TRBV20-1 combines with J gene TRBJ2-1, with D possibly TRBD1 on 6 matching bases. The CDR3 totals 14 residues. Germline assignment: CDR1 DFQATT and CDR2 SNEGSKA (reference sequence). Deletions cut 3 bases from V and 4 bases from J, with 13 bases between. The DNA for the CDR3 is TGCAGTGCTAGGGGGGCAGGCATTTACAATGAGCAGTTCTTC. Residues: CSARGAGIYNEQFF.

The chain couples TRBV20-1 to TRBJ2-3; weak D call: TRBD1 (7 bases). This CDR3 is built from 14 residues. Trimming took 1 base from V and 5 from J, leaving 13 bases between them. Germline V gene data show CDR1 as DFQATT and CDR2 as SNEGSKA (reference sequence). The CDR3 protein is CSARVEGAGDTQYF. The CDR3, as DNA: TGCAGTGCTAGAGTGGAGGGGGCAGGAGATACGCAGTATTTT.

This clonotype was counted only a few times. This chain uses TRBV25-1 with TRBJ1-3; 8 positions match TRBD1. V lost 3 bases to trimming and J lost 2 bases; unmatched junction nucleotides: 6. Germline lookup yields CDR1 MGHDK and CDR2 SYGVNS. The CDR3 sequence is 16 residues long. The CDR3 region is CASSDPGGVAGNTIYF. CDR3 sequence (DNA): TGTGCCAGCAGTGATCCAGGGGGCGTAGCTGGAAACACCATATATTTT.

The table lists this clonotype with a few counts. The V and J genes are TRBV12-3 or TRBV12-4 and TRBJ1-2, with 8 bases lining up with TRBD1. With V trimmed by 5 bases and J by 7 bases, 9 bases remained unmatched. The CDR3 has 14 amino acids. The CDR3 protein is CASSRTGGATGYTF. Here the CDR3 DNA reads TGTGCCAGCAGTAGAACAGGGGGGGCAACTGGCTACACCTTC.